The 22 T cell receptor beta chains below come from one sample, sequenced in a study of blood T cell repertoires in COVID-19. Assay: immunoSEQ multiplex PCR; the TCRdb copy retains only in-frame clones and omits some. Of around 75,000 clones detected, 75% to 90% appear once; the ten largest clones hold 0.58%. Sequencing used peripheral blood. Source of these receptors: a man in his sixties with acute or convalescent COVID-19.

The V and J genes are TRBV6-5 and TRBJ1-1; 8 bases fit TRBD1. This CDR3 is built from 14 residues. The J segment lost 3 bases and the V segment lost 2 bases, leaving 2 bases of the junction unmatched. Germline V gene data show CDR1 as MNHEY and CDR2 as SVGAGI. The CDR3 DNA follows: TGTGCCAGCAGTTACGGGACAGGTTACACTGAAGCTTTCTTT. Its protein is CASSYGTGYTEAFF.

The rearrangement joins TRBV25-1 to TRBJ1-5; no definite D call. Trimming shortened V by 3 bases and J by 6 bases, and 12 bases separated the two germline ends. CDR3 length: 14 residues. Germline V lookup: CDR1 MGHDK, CDR2 SYGVNS. As DNA, the CDR3 is TGTGCCAGCAGTGATCCCAACTCAATTCAGCCCCAGCATTTT. It translates to CASSDPNSIQPQHF.

This chain links TRBV18 with TRBJ2-7; D gene unclear. With 2 bases removed from V and 3 bases from J, the gap between germline ends came to 17 bases. The CDR3 has 16 residues. The germline V gene encodes CDR1 KGHSH and CDR2 LQKENI. The CDR3: CASSPKTDIPFYEQYF. The CDR3, as DNA: TGTGCCAGCTCACCAAAAACCGACATACCATTCTACGAGCAGTACTTC.

The chain uses TRBV11-2 and TRBJ2-1; 8 bases match TRBD1. Germline loops: CDR1 SGHAT, CDR2 FQNNGV. The CDR3 runs to 14 residues. V was clipped by 1 base and J by 6 bases; unmatched bases: 2. CDR3 in amino acids: CASSLVTGGNEQFF. Here the CDR3 DNA reads TGTGCCAGCAGCTTAGTTACAGGGGGCAATGAGCAGTTCTTC.

J is TRBJ1-5 and V is TRBV19; TRBD1 matches at 8 bases. CDR1 LNHDA and CDR2 SQIVND come from the germline V gene (reference sequence). This CDR3 is 15 amino acids long. The ends lost 6 bases at V and 4 bases at J; junction bases unmatched: 8. This chain's CDR3 is CASSVGQVGNQPQHF. For the CDR3, the DNA is TGTGCCAGTAGCGTGGGACAGGTTGGGAATCAGCCCCAGCATTTT.

The chain has TRBV24-1 and TRBJ2-5, with unresolved D. Germline V gene data show CDR1 as KGHDR and CDR2 as SFDVKD. The CDR3 totals 15 residues. The V and J ends lost 5 bases and 0 bases respectively, with 12 bases between them. CDR3: CATSGGTGHQETQYF. The CDR3, as DNA: TGTGCCACCAGTGGAGGAACCGGCCACCAAGAGACCCAGTACTTC.

V usage is TRBV19 and J usage is TRBJ2-7; 8 bases agree with TRBD1. The CDR3 is made up of 16 amino acids. J was trimmed by 0 bases and V by 6 bases; bases with no gene match: 10. Germline-derived CDR1 and CDR2 are LNHDA and SQIVND (reference sequence). This chain's CDR3 is CASRQPRQGRSYEQYF. The DNA for the CDR3 is TGTGCCAGTAGGCAGCCTCGACAGGGGCGCTCCTACGAGCAGTACTTC.

The chain uses TRBV27 and TRBJ2-7; 7 bases fit TRBD2. Germline values: CDR1 MNHEY, CDR2 SMNVEV (reference sequence). Trimming took 6 bases from V and 1 from J; bases not matched to a gene: 9. CDR3 length: 15 residues. In nucleotides, the CDR3 is TGTGCCAGCAGCCCCTCGCGCGGGAGATCCTACGAGCAGTACTTC. Translation gives CASSPSRGRSYEQYF.

Turning to this clone: The sample contains more than one DNA sequence encoding this CDR3. The chain has TRBV9 and TRBJ2-2, with 11 nucleotides matching TRBD2. This CDR3 spans 17 amino acids. CDR1 SGDLS and CDR2 YYNGEE come from the germline V gene. The trim removed 2 bases at V and 3 bases at J, leaving 6 bases unmatched. The CDR3 here is CASSVIAGGPDTGELFF. For the CDR3, the DNA is TGTGCCAGCAGCGTTATAGCGGGAGGGCCGGACACCGGGGAGCTGTTTTTT.

J is TRBJ1-4 and V is TRBV5-1; D remains ambiguous. The V gene lost 4 bases and the J gene lost 0 bases, with 7 bases spanning the gap. Germline V gives CDR1 SGHRS, CDR2 YFSETQ. This CDR3 has 14 amino acids. The CDR3 spells CASSQDPTNEKLFF. The CDR3 DNA follows: TGCGCCAGCAGCCAGGATCCAACTAATGAAAAACTGTTTTTT.

V gene TRBV5-1 combines with J gene TRBJ1-1; perhaps TRBD1 as D (5 bases). CDR3 length equals 15 residues. Germline V gene lookup returns CDR1 SGHRS and CDR2 YFSETQ. Between the trimmed V and J ends, which lost 4 bases and 1 base, there was a span of 14 bases. The CDR3 coding sequence is TGCGCCAGCAGCCCGCGGACAAGAGGGAACACTGAAGCTTTCTTT. Its protein product is CASSPRTRGNTEAFF.

This clone was counted a single time. V is TRBV19 and J is TRBJ1-4, with D uncertain. Germline CDR1 reads LNHDA; CDR2 reads SQIVND (reference sequence). Trimming shortened V by 6 bases and J by 0 bases, and 8 bases separated the two germline ends. The CDR3 totals 14 residues. In DNA form, the CDR3 reads TGTGCCAGTAGGTCTCCCGCAACTAATGAAAAACTGTTTTTT. Translating it yields CASRSPATNEKLFF.

The sample holds one count of this clone. The V call is TRBV27, the J call TRBJ2-3, with a tentative D call TRBD1 (6 bases). Trimming cost V 2 bases and J 6 bases, with 12 bases left between them. Germline V gene lookup returns CDR1 MNHEY and CDR2 SMNVEV (reference sequence). The CDR3 extends over 14 amino acids. The CDR3 sequence: CASSLMGQWDTQYF. DNA of the CDR3: TGTGCCAGCAGTTTAATGGGACAATGGGATACGCAGTATTTT.

CDR3 nucleotide sequence: TGTGCCACCAGTGATCAAACAGGGTTTTTCGGTCAGCCCCAGCATTTT. This gives the protein CATSDQTGFFGQPQHF. The chain uses TRBV24-1 and TRBJ1-5; TRBD1 is a possible D gene (6 bases). Trimming cost V 3 bases and J 6 bases, with 17 bases left between them. Germline V gives CDR1 KGHDR, CDR2 SFDVKD. The CDR3 sequence is 16 residues long.

This clone has just a few counts. The J gene is TRBJ2-3, the V gene TRBV15, with D unresolved. CDR1 is LNHNV, CDR2 YYDKDF, per germline (reference sequence). This CDR3 is 14 amino acids long. V was clipped by 5 bases and J by 2 bases, with 11 bases between them. The CDR3 nucleotides read TGTGCCACCAGCCCCGAGCTCCACACAGATACGCAGTATTTT. It specifies CATSPELHTDTQYF.

This chain joins TRBV27 and TRBJ1-2; TRBD1 might be the D (5 bases). The germline V gene encodes CDR1 MNHEY and CDR2 SMNVEV (reference sequence). Trimming stripped 0 bases from V and 3 bases from J, with 11 bases between. The CDR3 extends over 15 amino acids. The CDR3 coding sequence is TGTGCCAGCAGTTTATCAGGGGATACTTACTATGGCTACACCTTC. Amino acids: CASSLSGDTYYGYTF.

The rearrangement joins TRBV7-9 to TRBJ1-1; 8 nucleotides line up with TRBD1. CDR1 and CDR2 from the germline V gene are SEHNR and FQNEAQ (reference sequence). The CDR3 is 16 residues long. Germline trimming cut 5 bases from V and 3 bases from J; bases unmatched to any gene: 11. CDR3 nucleotide sequence: TGTGCCAGCAGCCCAAGGACAGGGACGTGGGACACTGAAGCTTTCTTT. Translated, it gives CASSPRTGTWDTEAFF.

The CDR3 loop reads CAIRAGQPDYGYTF. The CDR3 coding sequence is TGTGCCATCAGGGCAGGACAGCCCGACTATGGCTACACCTTC. The chain couples TRBV10-3 to TRBJ1-2; D is possibly TRBD1 (6 bases). CDR3 length: 14 residues. Trimming removed 6 bases from V and 3 bases from J, with 14 bases in between. CDR1 ENHRY and CDR2 SYGVKD come from the germline V gene.

This sequence joins TRBV7-8 and TRBJ2-5; 8 nucleotides agree with TRBD2. Germline trimming cut 5 bases from V and 5 bases from J; bases unmatched to any gene: 13. The CDR3 sequence is 16 residues long. Germline V lookup: CDR1 SGHVS, CDR2 FQNEAQ. CDR3 in amino acids: CASSIRGGLSVETQYF. DNA for the CDR3: TGTGCCAGCAGCATCCGGGGGGGACTCTCCGTCGAGACCCAGTACTTC.

The chain links TRBV27 to TRBJ2-1, with D perhaps matching TRBD2 (7 bases). This CDR3 is 16 amino acids long. Per the germline V gene, CDR1 is MNHEY and CDR2 is SMNVEV (reference sequence). V lost 3 bases and J lost 4, with 16 bases in between. CDR3 nucleotides: TGTGCCAGCAGTTTTGAAGGCGGGGGCCTATACAATGAGCAGTTCTTC. It translates to CASSFEGGGLYNEQFF.

The rearrangement links TRBV7-6 to TRBJ2-5; maybe TRBD1 (7 bases). Germline CDR1 reads SGHVS; CDR2 reads FNYEAQ. Between the trimmed V and J ends, which lost 5 bases and 5 bases, there was a span of 12 bases. The CDR3 length is 13 residues. The CDR3 loop reads CASSPTGRETQYF. The CDR3 DNA sequence: TGTGCCAGCAGCCCGACAGGGAGGGAGACCCAGTACTTC.

This sequence joins TRBV6-2 or TRBV6-3 and TRBJ1-5; possibly TRBD1 for D (5 bases). V dropped 6 bases and J dropped 5 bases, with 17 bases sitting between them. This CDR3 has 15 residues. Germline assignment: CDR1 MNHEY and CDR2 SVGEGT. This CDR3 is CASSGYQGGDQPQHF. DNA of the CDR3: TGTGCCAGCAGCGGATATCAGGGAGGCGATCAGCCCCAGCATTTT.